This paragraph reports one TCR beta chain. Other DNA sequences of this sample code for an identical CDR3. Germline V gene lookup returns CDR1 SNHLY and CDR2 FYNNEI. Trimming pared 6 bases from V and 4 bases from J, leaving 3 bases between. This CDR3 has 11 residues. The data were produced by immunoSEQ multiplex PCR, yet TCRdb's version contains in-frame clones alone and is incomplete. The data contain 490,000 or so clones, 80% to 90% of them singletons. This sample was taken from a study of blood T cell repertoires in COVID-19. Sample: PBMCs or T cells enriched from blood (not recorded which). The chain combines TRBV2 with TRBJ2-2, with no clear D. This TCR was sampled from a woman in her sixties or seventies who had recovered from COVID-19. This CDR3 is CASSLTGELFF. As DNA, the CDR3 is TGTGCCAGCAGCCTCACCGGGGAGCTGTTTTTT.